The 23 T cell receptor beta chains presented below share a single source sample, sequenced in a study of blood T cell repertoires in COVID-19 (dated by TCRdb to the early 2020s). The library was obtained by the immunoSEQ multiplex PCR assay. In its TCRdb copy, this immuneACCESS table keeps in-frame sequences only and misses some clones. Where compared with another copy, unresolved V genes explain less than half of these, and the others have no known cause. The sample table records fewer than 350,000 clones; around 88% of these occur just once. Roughly 6.2% of the sample is in the top ten clones. Sequenced input: PBMCs or T cells enriched from blood (not recorded which). These receptors originate from a woman aged 35 to 49 who had recovered from COVID-19.

The V gene is TRBV28, the J gene TRBJ1-2, with 8 bases lining up with TRBD1. Germline lookup yields CDR1 MDHEN and CDR2 SYDVKM. CDR3 length: 16 amino acids. The ends lost 2 bases at V and 4 bases at J; junction bases unmatched: 9. CDR3 region: CASSLEMGTGSYGYTF. CDR3 bases: TGTGCCAGCAGTTTAGAGATGGGGACAGGAAGCTATGGCTACACCTTC.

The chain carries TRBV3-1 (or the pseudogene TRBV3-2) and TRBJ2-2; the match to TRBD2 covers 14 bases. The CDR3 extends over 18 amino acids. Unmatched junction bases numbered 2, after V lost 1 base and J lost 1 base. CDR1 is LGHDT and CDR2 is YNNKEL in the germline V gene (reference sequence). CDR3 sequence reads: CASSQVGTSGRNTGELFF. DNA for the CDR3: TGTGCCAGCAGCCAAGTGGGGACTAGCGGGAGGAACACCGGGGAGCTGTTTTTT.

The chain is built from TRBV6-5 and TRBJ1-5; no definite D call. Germline V gene sequence: CDR1 MNHEY, CDR2 SVGAGI. Between the trimmed V and J ends, which lost 5 bases and 5 bases, there was a span of 10 bases. This CDR3 is built from 13 residues. The CDR3 loop is CASSPSQYQPQHF. CDR3 bases: TGTGCCAGCAGTCCATCACAATATCAGCCCCAGCATTTT.

The rearrangement links TRBV28 to TRBJ1-1, with a weak D call TRBD1 (6 bases). In germline, CDR1 is MDHEN, CDR2 SYDVKM. The V end lost 7 bases, the J end lost 8 bases, and 17 bases lay between the germline ends. This CDR3 region has 13 residues. Here the CDR3 reads CASKKQGAGEAFF. CDR3 sequence (DNA): TGTGCCAGCAAAAAACAGGGTGCAGGGGAAGCTTTCTTT.

This clone occurred once. This rearrangement joins TRBV5-1 to TRBJ1-1; TRBD1 might be the D (5 bases). This CDR3 contains 15 residues. Deletions cut 0 bases from V and 3 bases from J, with 12 bases between. Germline lookup yields CDR1 SGHRS and CDR2 YFSETQ. The CDR3 sequence: CASSLVAGMDTEAFF. The DNA of the CDR3 is TGCGCCAGCAGCTTGGTTGCAGGGATGGACACTGAAGCTTTCTTT.

The chain recombines TRBV6-6 with TRBJ2-2, with D tentatively TRBD2 (6 bases). V was pared by 6 bases and J by 7 bases, with 15 bases between. The germline V gene has CDR1 MNHNY and CDR2 SVGAGI (reference sequence). The length of the CDR3 is 14 residues. The CDR3 is CASRRTDGGGELFF. The CDR3 DNA reads TGTGCCAGCAGGAGAACAGACGGGGGCGGGGAGCTGTTTTTT.

The V call is TRBV11-1, the J call TRBJ2-7; D ambiguous. CDR1 SGHAT and CDR2 FQDESV come from the germline V gene (reference sequence). The germline V and J ends were trimmed by 1 base and 6 bases, with 10 bases remaining between them. The CDR3 extends over 13 amino acids. This CDR3 reads CASSLGYGGEQYF. The CDR3 bases are TGTGCCAGCAGCTTAGGGTACGGCGGCGAGCAGTACTTC. Supplemented by reference TRBV11-1 and TRBJ2-7, the full variable domain reads EAEVAQSPRYKITEKSQAVAFWCDPISGHATLYWYRQILGQGPELLVQFQDESVVDDSQLPKDRFSAERLKGVDSTLKIQPAELGDSAMYLCASSLGYGGEQYFGPGTRLTVT.

V and J are TRBV9 and TRBJ2-7; 11 nucleotides line up with TRBD2. Germline CDR1 SGDLS, CDR2 YYNGEE. This CDR3 has 17 amino acids. Losses at the gene ends were 0 bases for V and 3 bases for J; bases not matched to a gene: 8. In nucleotides, the CDR3 is TGTGCCAGCAGCGTAGGGCTAGCGGGGGGCTCGATCTACGAGCAGTACTTC. It encodes CASSVGLAGGSIYEQYF.

The rearrangement joins TRBV4-1 to TRBJ2-7; 7 nucleotides agree with TRBD1. Per germline, CDR1 MGHRA and CDR2 YSYEKL. The CDR3 covers 14 residues. J lost 4 bases, V lost 1 base, and 4 bases had no gene match. This CDR3 is CASSQGRQGYEQYF. CDR3 nucleotide sequence: TGCGCCAGCAGCCAAGGTCGACAGGGTTACGAGCAGTACTTC.

This clone was detected once. This chain links TRBV14 with TRBJ1-1; 8 nucleotides align to TRBD1. V lost 4 bases to trimming and J lost 0 bases; unmatched junction nucleotides: 4. Germline V gene data show CDR1 as SGHDN and CDR2 as FVKESK. This CDR3 has 15 amino acids. The CDR3 DNA follows: TGTGCCAGCAGCCCTCAGGGACAGGTGAACACTGAAGCTTTCTTT. Its protein is CASSPQGQVNTEAFF.

This clone occurred once. The chain joins TRBV28 to TRBJ2-5, with TRBD2 matching over 12 bases. The V segment lost 2 bases and the J segment 4 bases; nucleotides outside the gene matches: 5. Germline V CDR1 and CDR2: MDHEN, SYDVKM. The CDR3 runs to 16 residues. CDR3 sequence (DNA): TGTGCCAGCAGTTTAACCCTAGCGGGAGGGTTAGAGACCCAGTACTTC. It is translated as CASSLTLAGGLETQYF.

V is TRBV20-1 and J is TRBJ2-3; 10 nucleotides match TRBD2. The CDR3 length is 15 residues. V trimming: 3 bases; J trimming: 6 bases; junction bases outside the gene matches: 9. Germline CDR1 and CDR2: DFQATT and SNEGSKA (reference sequence). The CDR3 nucleotides are TGCAGTGCTAGTGCACTAGCGGGATCGGGCGATACGCAGTATTTT. This sequence encodes CSASALAGSGDTQYF.

This sequence joins TRBV30 and TRBJ2-7, with D possibly matching TRBD1 (6 bases). V lost 0 bases and J lost 4, with 16 bases in between. CDR1 and CDR2 (germline): GTSNPN, SVGIG (reference sequence). The CDR3 totals 15 residues. CDR3 protein: CAWSVGGVVGYEQYF. The CDR3 DNA is TGTGCCTGGAGTGTAGGGGGAGTAGTAGGGTACGAGCAGTACTTC.

The chain carries TRBV14 and TRBJ2-5; 10 bases fit TRBD1. This CDR3 is 16 amino acids long. Germline lookup yields CDR1 SGHDN and CDR2 FVKESK. V shed 4 bases, J shed 5 bases, and the junction held 10 bases outside the gene matches. DNA of the CDR3: TGTGCCAGCAGCCCCCTCCCGGGACAGGGGAGGGAGACCCAGTACTTC. This translates into CASSPLPGQGRETQYF. Variable domain in full (rest from reference TRBV14 and TRBJ2-5): EAGVTQFPSHSVIEKGQTVTLRCDPISGHDNLYWYRRVMGKEIKFLLHFVKESKQDESGMPNNRFLAERTGGTYSTLKVQPAELEDSGVYFCASSPLPGQGRETQYFGPGTRLLVL.

The J gene is TRBJ2-7, the V gene TRBV5-1; 9 bases are shared with TRBD1. This CDR3 contains 15 residues. V gave up 0 bases and J gave up 4 bases; unmatched junction bases: 5. The V gene's germline CDR1 is SGHRS and CDR2 YFSETQ. CDR3: CASSLGPGQGYEQYF. CDR3 DNA: TGCGCCAGCAGCTTGGGTCCGGGACAGGGTTACGAGCAGTACTTC.

This chain joins TRBV9 and TRBJ2-1, with D possibly matching TRBD2 (5 bases). Germline V gene lookup returns CDR1 SGDLS and CDR2 YYNGEE. The CDR3 covers 13 residues. V shed 6 bases and J shed 7 bases, with 14 bases lying between them. The CDR3 DNA sequence: TGTGCCAGCAACAGAGGAGCGGAAAATGAGCAGTTCTTC. This encodes CASNRGAENEQFF.

This chain joins TRBV9 and TRBJ2-5; 13 bases are shared with TRBD2. Germline CDR1 reads SGDLS; CDR2 reads YYNGEE. V gave up 3 bases and J gave up 4 bases; unmatched junction bases: 6. The CDR3 length is 16 residues. CDR3 sequence (DNA): TGTGCCAGCAGCGCAACCGGGACTAGCGGGACAGAGACCCAGTACTTC. Translated, it gives CASSATGTSGTETQYF.

The chain carries TRBV4-3 and TRBJ1-5; unclear D gene. Trimming removed 0 bases from V and 5 bases from J, with 8 bases in between. Germline loops: CDR1 LGHNA, CDR2 YSLEER. The length of the CDR3 is 14 residues. The CDR3 sequence is CASSQDPSYQPQHF. For the CDR3, the DNA is TGCGCCAGCAGCCAAGACCCGTCCTATCAGCCCCAGCATTTT.

This sequence joins TRBV28 and TRBJ1-2, with a weak D call TRBD1 (6 bases). The V end was cut by 4 bases, the J end by 4 bases, with 13 bases between. The CDR3 sequence is 14 residues long. Germline V CDR1 and CDR2: MDHEN, SYDVKM. CDR3 in amino acids: CASSSGQRPYGYTF. The CDR3 coding sequence is TGTGCCAGCAGTTCCGGACAGCGACCCTATGGCTACACCTTC.

This chain joins TRBV6-6 and TRBJ2-7, with D unclear. V shed 2 bases and J shed 3 bases, with 11 bases lying between them. Germline CDR1 is MNHNY and CDR2 is SVGAGI (reference sequence). CDR3 length equals 14 residues. The CDR3 sequence: CASSYPSEDYEQYF. The CDR3 coding sequence is TGTGCCAGCAGTTACCCCTCAGAGGACTACGAGCAGTACTTC.

This clone has a handful of counts. The sample has other DNA sequences that encode this CDR3 too. This chain joins TRBV5-1 and TRBJ2-2; 7 nucleotides align to TRBD1. The CDR3 runs 15 residues. The V gene end was trimmed by 5 bases and the J gene end by 2 bases; junction bases not matched to a gene: 6. Looked up from germline, CDR1 is SGHRS and CDR2 is YFSETQ. CDR3 sequence reads: CASRPDRANTGELFF. The CDR3 nucleotides read TGCGCCAGCAGACCTGACAGGGCTAACACCGGGGAGCTGTTTTTT. The full variable domain, completed using reference TRBV5-1 and TRBJ2-2, is KAGVTQTPRYLIKTRGQQVTLSCSPISGHRSVSWYQQTPGQGLQFLFEYFSETQRNKGNFPGRFSGRQFSNSRSEMNVSTLELGDSALYLCASRPDRANTGELFFGEGSRLTVL.

V usage is TRBV5-1 and J usage is TRBJ2-2; 7 bases fit TRBD2. CDR3 size: 12 residues. J was trimmed by 3 bases and V by 7 bases; bases with no gene match: 0. Per the germline V gene, CDR1 is SGHRS and CDR2 is YFSETQ. The CDR3 sequence is CASRGDTGELFF. The CDR3 nucleotides are TGCGCCAGCCGGGGGGACACCGGGGAGCTGTTTTTT.

The chain uses TRBV19 and TRBJ2-3; 11 bases map to TRBD2. Germline V CDR1 and CDR2: LNHDA, SQIVND (reference sequence). This CDR3 is 17 amino acids long. V dropped 5 bases and J dropped 2; count of bases not matched to a gene: 9. The CDR3 nucleotides are TGTGCCAGTAGTCTTACCGGGACTAGCGGAAACACAGATACGCAGTATTTT. Encoded protein: CASSLTGTSGNTDTQYF.